The clone carrying this TCR beta chain was counted between two and nine times. In the study's own analysis: Amplified reference gene primers provided the basis for estimating nucleated cell counts. Produced via immunoSEQ multiplex PCR; TCRdb's table is partial and in-frame only. The V and J calls and clone size come from that table; D and trimming were worked out from the DNA. This table has 350,000 to 500,000 clones, roughly 90% appearing once. The data were obtained in a study of blood T cell repertoires in COVID-19. Study details: Acute-phase and convalescent COVID-19 samples originated in the United States, Italy and Spain.

Before they entered the study, exposed participants had met a COVID-19 case within 2 weeks. This TCR was recovered from a woman aged 18-29 years who had been exposed to COVID-19. Specimen: PBMCs or T cells enriched from blood (not recorded which).

CDR3 sequence reads: CASSFKQGPLIYGYTF. As DNA, the CDR3 is TGTGCCAGCAGCTTCAAACAGGGGCCGCTCATCTATGGCTACACCTTC. The chain couples TRBV13 to TRBJ1-2, with 7 bases lining up with TRBD1. With V trimmed by 3 bases and J by 4 bases, 11 bases remained unmatched. Germline V gene data show CDR1 as PRHDT and CDR2 as FYEKMQ (reference sequence). The CDR3 extends over 16 amino acids.